Sequencing of this T cell receptor beta chain was carried out in a study of control samples from healthy donors and cancer patients. From germline, CDR1 is SGHVS and CDR2 FQNEAQ. This CDR3 comprises 14 residues. Trimming took off 5 bases at V and 3 bases at J, with 14 bases between the two ends. The repertoire was sequenced with immunoSEQ multiplex PCR; TCRdb's copy has only in-frame clones and lacks some. In the table there are about 170,000 clones, around 93% of which are singletons. Material for sequencing was blood. The TCR sequence derives from an older woman in good health. The chain is built from TRBV7-8 and TRBJ2-7, with D tentatively TRBD1 (6 bases). The CDR3 region has the DNA TGTGCCAGCAGCCCCCGGGACACCAACTACGAGCAGTACTTC. The encoded protein is CASSPRDTNYEQYF.